This T cell receptor beta chain derives from a study of blood T cells in healthy people across ages. Overall study results and limits: Naive T cell percentage and TCR beta diversity correlated strongly.

Russia was home to the donors, healthy Caucasian individuals aged roughly 6 to 90. Peripheral blood from each donor was collected in a volume of approximately 10 milliliters. CDR3 length: 14 residues. The germline V gene encodes CDR1 DFQATT and CDR2 SNEGSKA (reference sequence). After removal of 5 bases from V and 1 base from J, the junction contained 7 bases not matched to a gene. With regard to this clonotype: The antigen is unknown.

Next came a second PCR, run for roughly 6 to 11 cycles, which used a sample-barcoded 5' primer along with a J-beta primer mix. Tags on each cDNA molecule came from a template-switch adaptor with 12 random nucleotides. TCRdb re-called the 5' RACE reads through MiXCR, storing one row per CDR3 protein. Here the sample spans about 1,500,000 distinct CDR3 sequences, over 25% being singletons. The chain employs TRBV20-1 and TRBJ2-7; 8 bases line up with TRBD1. Input material: blood. This receptor was obtained from a woman in her twenties or thirties in good health. The CDR3 sequence is CSAPGTGESYEQYF. CDR3 sequence (DNA): TGCAGTGCTCCGGGGACAGGCGAATCCTACGAGCAGTACTTC.